This T cell receptor beta chain was found in a study of blood T cell repertoires in COVID-19. V was pared by 3 bases and J by 0 bases, with 8 bases between. The CDR3 spans 14 residues. Germline V CDR1 and CDR2: WSHSY, SAAADI. Profiling relied on immunoSEQ multiplex PCR, and the TCRdb table lists in-frame clones only, not all of them. The sample holds some 500,000 clones, around nine tenths seen once. J is TRBJ1-2 and V is TRBV10-2; no reliable D call. What was sequenced was peripheral blood. This TCR was sampled from a woman between 45 and 65 years old with COVID-19, enrolled during active disease. The CDR3 loop reads CASSDYGPNYGYTF. The CDR3, as DNA: TGCGCCAGCAGTGATTATGGGCCTAACTATGGCTACACCTTC.